The text below deals with one T cell receptor (beta chain). The antigen remains undetermined. TCRdb keeps only in-frame clones here, not all; method: immunoSEQ multiplex PCR. This sample yields approximately 90,000 clones, of which about 88% are seen a single time; around 0.29% belongs to the top ten. This entry is derived from a study of OX40 agonist ivuxolimab in advanced cancers. General study findings and limits: The study found that CD8+ T cells averaged more expanded clones than CD4+.

The sequencing here drew on CD4+ or CD8+ T cells sorted from blood, taken in a trial of the OX40 agonist ivuxolimab. This TCR was sampled from an adult with an advanced solid tumor such as melanoma, head and neck, liver or kidney cancer.

This CDR3 reads CASPKNGANTGELFF. The CDR3 nucleotides are TGTGCCAGCCCCAAGAACGGGGCTAACACCGGGGAGCTGTTTTTT. V is TRBV18 and J is TRBJ2-2; D could derive from TRBD1 or TRBD2 (5 bases each). Germline V gene lookup returns CDR1 KGHSH and CDR2 LQKENI. There are 15 residues in the CDR3. V was trimmed by 8 bases and J by 2 bases, leaving 15 bases between them.